This T cell receptor beta chain originates from a study of cytomegalovirus exposure and HLA in healthy donors. Study details: Unique TCR beta sequences numbering about 100 million came from around 180 million T cells in an earlier analysis.

With 60 Vbeta and 13 Jbeta primers, the PCR was carried out. Some clones are missing from TCRdb's copy, which holds only in-frame ones; the method was immunoSEQ multiplex PCR. The table shows more than 60,000 clones, with 78% occurring only once. Study outcomes and limitations: It was confirmed in vitro that three of the CMV-associated chains were specific for CMV antigens. In an earlier analysis, about 87% or about 30%: the productive usage of most TCR beta V segments. What was likely a sequencing artifact was a cluster of highly shared sequence variants.

Germline V gene data show CDR1 as MDHEN and CDR2 as SYDVKM. Trimming took 8 bases from V and 1 from J, leaving 11 bases between them. The CDR3 length is 13 residues. This clone was detected only a few times. Its antigen is unknown. This TCR derives from a woman in her 40s in good health and CMV-seropositive. This chain uses TRBV28 with TRBJ1-2; possibly TRBD1 for D (5 bases). Specimen: PBMCs. In nucleotides, the CDR3 is TGTGCCAGCCTCCGGGGGGATAACTATGGCTACACCTTC. The encoded protein is CASLRGDNYGYTF.